This entry is about one TCR beta chain. The antigen remains undetermined. Germline V CDR1 and CDR2: SGHAT, FQNNGV. The CDR3 runs to 14 residues. Between the trimmed V and J ends, which lost 5 bases and 2 bases, there was a span of 13 bases. Generation of TCR beta libraries employed quantitative 5'-RACE incorporating molecular barcodes. TCRdb fed the 5' RACE reads into MiXCR, producing one record per CDR3 protein. Counted here are about 360,000 distinct CDR3 sequences, roughly 22% occurring once; the ten biggest clones make up around 13%. The sample originates from a study of CD8 T cells in ankylosing spondylitis. Broader study findings: Clones tied to disease were said to be significantly enriched in matched ankylosing spondylitis synovial fluid. A motif of fewer than ten highly homologous TCR beta variants was seen as apparently characteristic of ankylosing spondylitis blood. Some motif variants had been reported before (in reactive arthritis synovial fluid and blood).

This sequence originates from a male donor with ankylosing spondylitis or in good health (not recorded which). The rearrangement links TRBV11-2 to TRBJ2-7, with D maybe TRBD2 (5 bases). The specimen sequenced was blood, either unsorted or a sorted T cell fraction (not recorded which). The CDR3 loop is CASSQAPGTYEQYF. For the CDR3, the DNA is TGTGCCAGCAGCCAGGCCCCGGGGACCTACGAGCAGTACTTC.